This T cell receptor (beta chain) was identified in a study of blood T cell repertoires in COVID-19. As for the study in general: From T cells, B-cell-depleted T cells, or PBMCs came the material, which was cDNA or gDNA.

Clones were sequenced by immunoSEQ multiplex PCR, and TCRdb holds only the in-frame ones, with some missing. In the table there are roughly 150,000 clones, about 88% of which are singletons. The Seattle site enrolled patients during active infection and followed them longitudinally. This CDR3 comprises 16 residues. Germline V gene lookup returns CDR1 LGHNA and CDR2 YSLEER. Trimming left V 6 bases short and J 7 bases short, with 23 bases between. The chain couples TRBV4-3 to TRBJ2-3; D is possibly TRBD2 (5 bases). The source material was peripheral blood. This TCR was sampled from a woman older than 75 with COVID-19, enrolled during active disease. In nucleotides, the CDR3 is TGCGCCAGCAGTCCGACTATCGAGGGTCTCTTGCATACGCAGTATTTT. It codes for CASSPTIEGLLHTQYF.